This T cell receptor beta chain is drawn from a study of T cells in Graves' hyperthyroidism and ophthalmopathy. Orbital computed tomography, thyroid ultrasound, serum thyroxine and TRAb, and clinical symptoms together informed the diagnoses. What was amplified from RNA transcripts were TCR beta CDR3 regions. Using the HTBI primer set, a first-round RT-PCR was run on the TCR CDR3. TCRdb redid the calling of the multiplex PCR reads with MiXCR, one entry per CDR3 protein. This sample has a few hundred thousand distinct CDR3 sequences, with around 20% found just once. This clonotype was seen just once. The junction does not match germline at one end; this may be a read error. The CDR3 totals 13 residues. Germline V gives CDR1 KGHDR, CDR2 SFDVKD.

This sequence originates from a man younger than 30 with Graves' hyperthyroidism. Sequencing was carried out using blood. The chain carries TRBV24-1 and TRBJ2-5; D is undetermined. The CDR3 is CATCSGFQETQCF. The CDR3, as DNA: TGTGCCACCTGCTCCGGGTTCCAAGAGACCCAGTGCTTC.